This T cell receptor beta chain was identified during a study of brain metastases from non-small cell lung cancer. This clone was found a few times. Germline CDR1 is LGHNA and CDR2 is YNFKEQ. The CDR3 length is 13 residues. V lost 1 base and J lost 11, with 12 bases in between. Assay: immunoSEQ multiplex PCR; the TCRdb copy retains only in-frame clones and omits some. The sample has roughly 2,000 clones, 80% to 85% seen once. Sequencing input: primary lung tumor tissue. The J gene is TRBJ2-4, the V gene TRBV4-2, with D perhaps matching TRBD2 (5 bases). The sequence was collected from a donor at least 40 years old with non-small cell lung cancer. The CDR3 sequence is CASSQGNGVFQYF. CDR3 DNA sequence: TGTGCCAGCAGCCAAGGGAACGGGGTCTTTCAGTACTTC.